The rows below give T cell receptor beta chains drawn from one sample of a study of shared clonotypes between healthy human individuals. Profiling relied on immunoSEQ multiplex PCR, and the TCRdb table lists in-frame clones only, not all of them. This sample has around 1 million clones, with over 60% found just once. Sequencing was done on a sample of memory CD4+ T cells sorted from blood. The receptors originated from a man younger than 35 in good health. Both conserved end residues are part of each CDR3. The D gene is left open where the match is weak. Clone size appears in some rows only: once, few, many, or a class for an expanded clone.

CDR3 protein	CDR3 DNA	D gene	V gene	J gene	clone size
CASRRQGSYEQYF	TGTGCCAGCAGACGACAGGGGAGTTACGAGCAGTACTTC	TRBD1	TRBV6-5	TRBJ2-7	NA
CASSFGQGSHEQYF	TGTGCCAGCAGCTTTGGTCAGGGTTCCCACGAGCAGTACTTC	NA	TRBV13	TRBJ2-7	NA
CASSDKGASGNEQFF	TGTGCCAGCAGCGATAAGGGGGCATCAGGCAATGAGCAGTTCTTC	TRBD1	TRBV7-9	TRBJ2-1	NA
CASSYGQFNEKLFF	TGTGCCAGCAGCTACGGACAGTTTAATGAAAAACTGTTTTTT	NA	TRBV5-8	TRBJ1-4	NA
CAWGPSRIVGDSYEQYF	TGTGCCTGGGGGCCCTCACGTATCGTAGGGGACTCCTACGAGCAGTACTTC	NA	TRBV30	TRBJ2-7	once
CASSPDISTDTQYF	TGTGCCAGCAGCCCGGACATTAGCACAGATACGCAGTATTTT	NA	TRBV6-5	TRBJ2-3	once
CASSPDSENTEAFF	TGTGCCAGCAGCCCGGACTCGGAGAACACTGAAGCTTTCTTT	NA	TRBV5-6	TRBJ1-1	NA
CATSRDAYSGNTIYF	TGTGCCACCAGCCGGGACGCCTACTCTGGAAACACCATATATTTT	NA	TRBV6-1	TRBJ1-3	NA
CASSPDRGSYNEQFF	TGTGCCAGCTCACCAGACAGGGGGTCCTACAATGAGCAGTTCTTC	TRBD1	TRBV18	TRBJ2-1	NA
CASSWGRTSGMETQYF	TGTGCCAGCAGTTGGGGGAGGACTAGCGGTATGGAGACCCAGTACTTC	TRBD2	TRBV27	TRBJ2-5	NA
CSAGQAYYNEQFF	TGCAGCGCTGGACAGGCCTATTACAATGAGCAGTTCTTC	TRBD1	TRBV29-1	TRBJ2-1	NA
CASSLNDGYEQYF	TGTGCCAGCAGCTTAAACGACGGATACGAGCAGTACTTC	NA	TRBV11-1	TRBJ2-7	NA
CASSPRDFNSPLHF	TGTGCCAGCAGTCCTCGGGACTTCAATTCACCCCTCCACTTT	NA	TRBV7-2	TRBJ1-6	NA
CASSLEFAGNTEAFF	TGTGCCAGCAGCTTAGAATTTGCAGGGAACACTGAAGCTTTCTTT	NA	TRBV7-2	TRBJ1-1	NA
CASSQEGQGRRDEQFF	TGCGCCAGCAGCCAAGAGGGACAGGGGAGACGTGATGAGCAGTTCTTC	TRBD1	TRBV5-1	TRBJ2-1	NA
CASSQDRRGANEKLFF	TGCGCCAGCAGCCAAGACCGAAGGGGCGCAAATGAAAAACTGTTTTTT	NA	TRBV4-1	TRBJ1-4	NA
CASLRQPSNTEAFF	TGCGCCAGCCTCCGTCAGCCTTCGAACACTGAAGCTTTCTTT	NA	TRBV5-1	TRBJ1-1	few
CASSSPNSNQPQHF	TGCGCCAGCAGCTCCCCAAATAGCAATCAGCCCCAGCATTTT	NA	TRBV5-1	TRBJ1-5	few
CASSLSSNQPQHF	TGTGCCAGCAGCTTAAGTAGCAATCAGCCCCAGCATTTT	NA	TRBV7-2	TRBJ1-5	few
CASSATPNNQETQYF	TGCGCCAGCAGCGCGACGCCCAACAACCAAGAGACCCAGTACTTC	NA	TRBV4-1	TRBJ2-5	NA
CASSLKGGQGATDTQYF	TGTGCCAGCAGCCTTAAGGGGGGACAGGGGGCAACAGATACGCAGTATTTT	TRBD1	TRBV7-2	TRBJ2-3	NA
CSVEDPASYNEQFF	TGCAGCGTTGAAGATCCGGCCTCCTACAATGAGCAGTTCTTC	NA	TRBV29-1	TRBJ2-1	NA
CASSIVDRSNSPLHF	TGTGCCAGTAGTATCGTCGACAGGAGCAATTCACCCCTCCACTTT	NA	TRBV19	TRBJ1-6	NA
CASSLTSGIGEQFF	TGTGCCAGCAGCCTTACTAGCGGGATTGGGGAGCAGTTCTTC	TRBD2	TRBV5-4	TRBJ2-1	NA
CASNRRRTEAFF	TGTGCCAGCAACCGGCGGCGCACTGAAGCTTTCTTT	NA	TRBV21-1	TRBJ1-1	few
CASKTSGVYNEQFF	TGTGCCAGTAAAACTAGCGGGGTTTACAATGAGCAGTTCTTC	TRBD2	TRBV27	TRBJ2-1	NA
CASSAQGSSYEQYF	TGCGCCAGCAGTGCCCAGGGTAGCTCCTACGAGCAGTACTTC	NA	TRBV10-1	TRBJ2-7	few
CAYGQGSGLGYEQFF	TGTGCCTACGGACAGGGGTCCGGGCTTGGCTATGAGCAGTTCTTC	TRBD1	TRBV10-3	TRBJ2-1	once
CASSQGTGGNTIYF	TGCGCCAGCAGCCAAGGGACAGGGGGAAACACCATATATTTT	TRBD1	TRBV4-1	TRBJ1-3	NA
CASSLVISGTADTQYF	TGCGCCAGCAGCTTGGTGATCAGCGGGACGGCAGATACGCAGTATTTT	TRBD2	TRBV5-1	TRBJ2-3	NA
CASSNEGGTEAFF	TGTGCCAGCAGTAACGAAGGAGGCACTGAAGCTTTCTTT	NA	TRBV6-5	TRBJ1-1	few
CASSLWPGGSYEQYF	TGTGCCAGCAGCTTATGGCCAGGGGGATCCTACGAGCAGTACTTC	TRBD1	TRBV7-9	TRBJ2-7	few
CASSISSGVGSYGYTF	TGTGCCAGTAGTATTAGTTCGGGGGTCGGAAGCTATGGCTACACCTTC	NA	TRBV19	TRBJ1-2	few
CASRGLSTGELFF	TGTGCCAGCAGGGGACTGAGCACCGGGGAGCTGTTTTTT	NA	TRBV6-1	TRBJ2-2	once
CASSFQVYEQYF	TGTGCCAGCAGCTTTCAGGTTTACGAGCAGTACTTC	NA	TRBV11-2	TRBJ2-7	NA
CASSLGGSTDTQYF	TGTGCCAGCAGCTTGGGCGGGAGCACAGATACGCAGTATTTT	NA	TRBV5-5	TRBJ2-3	few
CASSFGGQSVLTF	TGCGCCAGCAGCTTCGGGGGCCAAAGCGTCCTGACTTTC	NA	TRBV5-1	TRBJ2-6	NA
CAWSGGRGSYNEQFF	TGTGCCTGGAGTGGTGGGCGGGGCTCCTACAATGAGCAGTTCTTC	NA	TRBV30	TRBJ2-1	NA
CASSPSGSSNEQFF	TGTGCCAGCAGCCCTAGCGGGAGTAGTAATGAGCAGTTCTTC	TRBD2	TRBV11-3	TRBJ2-1	NA
CAWSVSAKQPQHF	TGTGCCTGGAGTGTAAGCGCAAAACAGCCCCAGCATTTT	NA	TRBV30	TRBJ1-5	NA
CASTHRLGQPQHF	TGTGCCAGTACCCACCGGCTTGGACAGCCCCAGCATTTT	NA	TRBV19	TRBJ1-5	NA
CASSLDLPRENTEAFF	TGTGCCAGCAGCTTGGACCTGCCCCGGGAGAACACTGAAGCTTTCTTT	NA	TRBV5-4	TRBJ1-1	many
CASSLLPTGNSPLHF	TGTGCCAGCAGCTTATTACCGACAGGGAATTCACCCCTCCACTTT	TRBD1	TRBV7-2	TRBJ1-6	NA
CASSYRSGYEQYF	TGTGCCAGCAGTTACAGGTCTGGGTACGAGCAGTACTTC	NA	TRBV6-5	TRBJ2-7	once
CASSLDRGPGSPLHF	TGTGCCAGCAGCTTGGACAGGGGGCCCGGTTCACCCCTCCACTTT	TRBD1	TRBV5-6	TRBJ1-6	NA
CASSEDPSGNQPQHF	TGCGCCAGCAGCGAGGACCCATCGGGCAATCAGCCCCAGCATTTT	NA	TRBV5-1	TRBJ1-5	NA
CASSIERTVETQYF	TGTGCCAGTAGTATTGAACGTACTGTAGAGACCCAGTACTTC	NA	TRBV19	TRBJ2-5	NA
CASSLGTGPNTGELFF	TGCGCCAGCAGCTTGGGGACTGGACCGAACACCGGGGAGCTGTTTTTT	NA	TRBV5-1	TRBJ2-2	NA
CASSRVDRDDNEQFF	TGTGCCAGCAGCCGCGTGGACAGGGACGACAATGAGCAGTTCTTC	TRBD1	TRBV5-6	TRBJ2-1	NA
CASSPSTASGNNEQFF	TGCGCCAGCAGCCCCTCTACAGCTAGCGGTAACAATGAGCAGTTCTTC	TRBD2	TRBV4-1	TRBJ2-1	NA
CASSPGGGSYEQYF	TGTGCCAGCTCACCAGGTGGGGGCTCCTACGAGCAGTACTTC	NA	TRBV18	TRBJ2-7	NA
CASSLRDRGSGYTF	TGTGCCAGCAGTTTACGGGACAGGGGGAGCGGCTACACCTTC	TRBD1	TRBV28	TRBJ1-2	NA
CASSESGPGGVRETQYF	TGCGCCAGCAGTGAGTCGGGGCCGGGAGGGGTAAGGGAGACCCAGTACTTC	TRBD2	TRBV10-2	TRBJ2-5	NA
CASSSPGQGKDGYTF	TGTGCCAGCAGTTCACCGGGACAGGGGAAAGACGGCTACACCTTC	TRBD1	TRBV6-5	TRBJ1-2	many
CASSLDRAPSYGYTF	TGTGCCAGCTCGCTCGACAGGGCCCCATCCTATGGCTACACCTTC	TRBD1	TRBV18	TRBJ1-2	NA